These 19 T cell receptor beta chains came from one sample sequenced in a study of cytomegalovirus exposure and HLA in healthy donors. Data came from immunoSEQ multiplex PCR; TCRdb stores just in-frame clones and leaves some out. The sample consists of about 270,000 clones, around 86% of them appearing once. Specimen: PBMCs. The receptors shown here come from a woman younger than 35 in good health and CMV-seronegative.

This sequence joins TRBV6-5 and TRBJ1-1, with 7 bases aligning to TRBD1. J gave up 5 bases and V 2 bases, and 11 bases lay outside the gene matches. CDR3 length equals 16 residues. The germline CDR1 and CDR2 sequences are MNHEY and SVGAGI. CDR3 in amino acids: CASSYGFSGGATEAFF. CDR3 bases: TGTGCCAGCAGTTACGGGTTCTCAGGGGGAGCAACTGAAGCTTTCTTT.

A remark on this clone: The junction departs from the called germline gene at one end, perhaps through a read error. The genes are TRBV5-1 and TRBJ1-3, with TRBD1 as a possible D gene (6 bases). Germline assignment: CDR1 SGHRS and CDR2 YFSETQ. The CDR3 runs 15 residues. CDR3 in DNA: TGCGCCAGCAGCTTTAATACAGGGCTCGGAAACACCATCTATTTT. Encoded protein: CASSFNTGLGNTIYF.

The chain is built from TRBV5-1 and TRBJ2-5; 8 bases are a match to TRBD1. This CDR3 comprises 16 residues. V gave up 1 base and J gave up 3 bases; unmatched junction bases: 8. Germline V lookup: CDR1 SGHRS, CDR2 YFSETQ. CDR3 in DNA: TGCGCCAGCAGCTTGAGGGCAGGGGGCGGGAAAGAGACCCAGTACTTC. It translates to CASSLRAGGGKETQYF.

This chain links TRBV6-5 with TRBJ2-5; 10 nucleotides agree with TRBD2. Trimming at V came to 6 bases and at J to 5 bases, leaving 3 bases not matched to a gene. CDR3 length: 13 amino acids. The germline V gene has CDR1 MNHEY and CDR2 SVGAGI. Here the CDR3 DNA reads TGTGCCAGCAGGACGACTAGCGGGGAGACCCAGTACTTC. Translated, it gives CASRTTSGETQYF.

V usage is TRBV9 and J usage is TRBJ2-7; a possible D gene is TRBD2 (7 bases). The CDR3 extends over 15 amino acids. Germline CDR1 SGDLS, CDR2 YYNGEE. The ends were cut back, 4 bases at V and 3 bases at J, with 17 bases in the middle. CDR3 loop: CASSPPGGRGYEQYF. The CDR3 DNA is TGTGCCAGCAGCCCACCGGGGGGCAGGGGCTACGAGCAGTACTTC.

V gene TRBV30 combines with J gene TRBJ1-1; no clear D gene. CDR3 size: 13 residues. The germline V gene encodes CDR1 GTSNPN and CDR2 SVGIG (reference sequence). V lost 5 bases to trimming and J lost 5 bases, with 15 bases between them. This chain's CDR3 is CAWSGFSGTEAFF. The CDR3 nucleotides read TGTGCCTGGTCGGGCTTTTCGGGGACTGAAGCTTTCTTT.

This clone has only one observation. The genes are TRBV27 and TRBJ2-4; D might be TRBD1 (7 bases). The CDR3 sequence is 15 residues long. Germline CDR1 MNHEY, CDR2 SMNVEV (reference sequence). Trimming shortened V by 5 bases and J by 7 bases, and 18 bases separated the two germline ends. The CDR3 here is CASSPTSGGYNIQYF. DNA for the CDR3: TGTGCCAGCAGTCCAACTTCAGGGGGGTATAACATTCAGTACTTC.

Concerning this clone: The sample has other DNA sequences that encode this CDR3 too. The chain combines TRBV28 with TRBJ1-2; tentatively, D is TRBD1 (5 bases). Germline V gene lookup returns CDR1 MDHEN and CDR2 SYDVKM. V was cut by 9 bases and J by 2 bases, with 10 bases left in between. The CDR3 runs 12 residues. In DNA form, the CDR3 reads TGTGCCAGTTCGCGACAGAACTATGGCTACACCTTC. Its protein is CASSRQNYGYTF.

V and J are TRBV18 and TRBJ1-2; TRBD1 matches 7 bases. This CDR3 region has 15 residues. The V segment lost 2 bases and the J segment 3 bases; nucleotides outside the gene matches: 6. The germline CDR1 and CDR2 sequences are KGHSH and LQKENI. CDR3 sequence reads: CASSPNTGAHYGYTF. The CDR3, as DNA: TGTGCCAGCTCACCAAATACAGGGGCCCACTATGGCTACACCTTC.

Remarks on this clone: Other DNA sequences of this sample code for an identical CDR3. The genes are TRBV7-2 and TRBJ2-1, with 12 bases that match TRBD2. V dropped 4 bases and J dropped 9; count of bases not matched to a gene: 4. The CDR3 loop spans 14 amino acids. Germline V CDR1 and CDR2: SGHTA, FQGNSA. In nucleotides, the CDR3 is TGTGCCAGCAGCTCGAGACTAGCGGGAGCTGAGCAGTTCTTC. This gives the protein CASSSRLAGAEQFF.

V and J are TRBV19 and TRBJ2-7; D is undetermined. The V gene's germline CDR1 is LNHDA and CDR2 SQIVND (reference sequence). The length of the CDR3 is 13 residues. Trimming removed 4 bases from V and 0 bases from J, with 7 bases in between. The chain's CDR3 is CASSNSPSYEQYF. CDR3 nucleotide sequence: TGTGCCAGTAGTAACTCCCCCTCCTACGAGCAGTACTTC.

The chain is built from TRBV6-6 and TRBJ1-5; 7 bases line up with TRBD1. Germline CDR1 MNHNY, CDR2 SVGAGI (reference sequence). This CDR3 is built from 16 residues. The V gene end was trimmed by 4 bases and the J gene end by 4 bases; junction bases not matched to a gene: 10. CDR3 sequence (DNA): TGTGCCAGCAGTTTCCTCCCCGACAGGGCAAATCAGCCCCAGCATTTT. Encoded protein: CASSFLPDRANQPQHF.

This rearrangement joins TRBV7-6 to TRBJ2-3, with D possibly TRBD1 on 6 matching bases. Trimming shortened V by 6 bases and J by 4 bases, and 11 bases separated the two germline ends. Germline V lookup: CDR1 SGHVS, CDR2 FNYEAQ. This CDR3 is 13 amino acids long. DNA for the CDR3: TGTGCCAGCAGAGGACGACAGGCAGATACGCAGTATTTT. Translated: CASRGRQADTQYF.

The chain recombines TRBV7-2 with TRBJ2-7, with TRBD2 matching over 7 bases. Germline values: CDR1 SGHTA, CDR2 FQGNSA. Germline trimming cut 2 bases from V and 4 bases from J; bases unmatched to any gene: 2. The CDR3 sequence is 13 residues long. DNA of the CDR3: TGTGCCAGCAGCTTACGAGCGGGGTACGAGCAGTACTTC. It specifies CASSLRAGYEQYF.

This sequence joins TRBV29-1 and TRBJ1-2, with D hard to call. Trimming pared 2 bases from V and 4 bases from J, leaving 26 bases between. This CDR3 has 18 residues. The germline CDR1 and CDR2 sequences are SQVTM and ANQGSEA. The CDR3 protein is CSVEQLPWGDRRGYGYTF. As DNA, the CDR3 is TGCAGCGTTGAACAGCTACCCTGGGGTGACCGACGGGGCTATGGCTACACCTTC. The full variable domain, with the rest looked up from reference TRBV29-1 and TRBJ1-2, is SAVISQKPSRDICQRGTSLTIQCQVDSQVTMMFWYRQQPGQSLTLIATANQGSEATYESGFVIDKFPISRPNLTFSTLTVSNMSPEDSSIYLCSVEQLPWGDRRGYGYTFGSGTRLTVV.

For this clone: Other nucleotide sequences from this sample produce the same CDR3. This chain connects TRBV4-3 to TRBJ1-4; maybe TRBD1 (5 bases). The ends were cut back, 1 base at V and 8 bases at J, with 11 bases in the middle. This CDR3 contains 14 residues. The germline V gene encodes CDR1 LGHNA and CDR2 YSLEER. The CDR3 sequence: CASSQGQGNEKLFF. The DNA of the CDR3 is TGCGCCAGCAGCCAAGGGCAGGGAAACGAAAAACTGTTTTTT.

The rearrangement links TRBV27 to TRBJ2-5, with D tentatively TRBD1 (5 bases). V lost 5 bases and J lost 5, with 12 bases in between. The CDR3 runs 13 residues. Germline V gives CDR1 MNHEY, CDR2 SMNVEV (reference sequence). The DNA for the CDR3 is TGTGCCAGCAGTCAACAGGTTGCGGAGACCCAGTACTTC. This codes for CASSQQVAETQYF.

The rearrangement joins TRBV6-1 to TRBJ1-2; unclear D gene. Germline lookup yields CDR1 MNHNS and CDR2 SASEGT. V was clipped by 3 bases and J by 7 bases, with 12 bases between them. CDR3 length equals 13 residues. CDR3 in DNA: TGTGCCAGCAGTGAGTCGACCAGGCGTGGCTACACCTTC. This sequence encodes CASSESTRRGYTF.

This clone has a single count. V is TRBV10-3 and J is TRBJ2-1; 10 nucleotides agree with TRBD1. Germline CDR1 ENHRY, CDR2 SYGVKD. Trimming cost V 5 bases and J 6 bases; bases outside gene matches: 4. This CDR3 comprises 14 residues. The CDR3 loop is CAISPGQGSNEQFF. The CDR3 coding sequence is TGTGCCATCAGTCCGGGACAGGGGTCCAATGAGCAGTTCTTC.